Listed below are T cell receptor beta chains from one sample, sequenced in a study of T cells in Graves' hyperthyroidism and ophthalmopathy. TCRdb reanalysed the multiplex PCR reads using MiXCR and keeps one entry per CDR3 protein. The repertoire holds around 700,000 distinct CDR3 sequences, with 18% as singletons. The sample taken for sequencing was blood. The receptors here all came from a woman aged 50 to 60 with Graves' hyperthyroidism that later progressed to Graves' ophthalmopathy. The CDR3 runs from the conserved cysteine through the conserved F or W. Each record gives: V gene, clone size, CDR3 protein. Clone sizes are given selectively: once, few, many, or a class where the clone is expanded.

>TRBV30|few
CAWSPLTDSSGNTIYF
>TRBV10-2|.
CASSESLTEAFF
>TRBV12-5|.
CASGFGGWGGRSSYNEQFF
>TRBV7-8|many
CASSLGRLLLKPQHF
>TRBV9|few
CASSAGTATNEKLFF
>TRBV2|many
CASTDLSNQPQHF
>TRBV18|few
CASSPGANSPLHF
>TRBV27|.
CASSGGSTSTDTQYF
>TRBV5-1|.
CASSLAPWDRGNYEQYF
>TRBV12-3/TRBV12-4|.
CASSLRLQDEQFF
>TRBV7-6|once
CASSLATMVNEAFF
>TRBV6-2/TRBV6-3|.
CASSPRTSGGYTDTQYF
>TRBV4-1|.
CASSQYTGGRVSTEAFF
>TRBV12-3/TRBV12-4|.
CASSLRPTGRSPLHF
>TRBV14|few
CASSPQRQRMNTEAFF
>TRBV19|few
CASSTSDWGGTSTDTQYF
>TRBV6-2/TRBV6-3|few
CASSYSHGRTGVSNQPQHF
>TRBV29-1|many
CSVLTENTGELFF
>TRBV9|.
CASSQGGGSGGYTF
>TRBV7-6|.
CASSLQGVRTEAFF
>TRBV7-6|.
CASSPNLKGAEQYF
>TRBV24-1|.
CATSDPAIGEQFF
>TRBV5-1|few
CASGGAGGQQETQYF
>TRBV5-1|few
CASSPGLGQTNEKLFF
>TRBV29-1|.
CSSGRGSDEQFF
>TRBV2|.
CASRGGPTYEQYF
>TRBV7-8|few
CASSRGAAGGTEQFF
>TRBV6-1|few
CASRPGQGFFRAFF
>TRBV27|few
CASGGGLNQPQHF
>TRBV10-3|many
CAISESTVETQYF
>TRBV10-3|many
CAISEVDNQPQHF
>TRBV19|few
CASSILQMEGAYGYTF
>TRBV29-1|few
CSVVERSNQPQHF
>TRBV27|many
CASSLYPGSTDTQYF
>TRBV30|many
CAWREGLNTEAFF
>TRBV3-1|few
CASSQDSNSPLHF
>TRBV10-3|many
CAISESSSGGGNEQFF
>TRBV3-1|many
CASSQEWTSYEQYF
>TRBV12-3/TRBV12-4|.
CASSPPDGSTNEKLFF
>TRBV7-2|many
CASSPEAGGPETQYF
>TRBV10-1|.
CASGGDDQETQYF
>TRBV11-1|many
CAGSLLQYQETQYF
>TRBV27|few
CASSPGPGAYGYTF
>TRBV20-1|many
CSARGDRASNEQFF
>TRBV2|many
CASRTGQKYSNQPQHF